The sequence of this T cell receptor beta chain was determined in a study of blood T cell repertoires in COVID-19. Study context: Samples taken during acute and convalescent COVID-19 were collected in the United States, Italy and Spain.

Profiled with immunoSEQ multiplex PCR; TCRdb holds only in-frame clones, not every one. The table lists roughly 250,000 clones, 70% to 90% of them singletons. The CDR3 spans 15 residues. V was pared by 6 bases and J by 0 bases, with 11 bases between. Germline CDR1 and CDR2: SNHLY and FYNNEI. The chain couples TRBV2 to TRBJ1-4; D ambiguous. The specimen was peripheral blood. This clonotype was sampled from a middle-aged man with acute or convalescent COVID-19. The CDR3 loop is CASRTTPATNEKLFF. In DNA, the CDR3 is TGTGCCAGCAGGACGACACCTGCAACTAATGAAAAACTGTTTTTT.